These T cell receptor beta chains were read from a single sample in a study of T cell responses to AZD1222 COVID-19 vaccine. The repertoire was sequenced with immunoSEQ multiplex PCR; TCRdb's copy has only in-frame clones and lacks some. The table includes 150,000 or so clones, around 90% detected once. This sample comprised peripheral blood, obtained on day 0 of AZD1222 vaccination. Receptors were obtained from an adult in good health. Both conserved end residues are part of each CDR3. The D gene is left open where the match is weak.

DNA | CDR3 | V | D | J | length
TGTGCCTGGATGTATTCAGGGGACACTGAAGCTTTCTTT | CAWMYSGDTEAFF | TRBV30 | . | TRBJ1-1 | 13
TGTGCCTGTAACCGGGACCGGGATCGGGCTTTCTTT | CACNRDRDRAFF | TRBV30 | . | TRBJ1-1 | 12
TGCAGTGCTAGTGTCCCGGGACAGGGTGAAGCTTTCTTT | CSASVPGQGEAFF | TRBV20-1 | TRBD1 | TRBJ1-1 | 13
TGTGCCAGCTCACCGGATGAAGAGACCCAGTACTTC | CASSPDEETQYF | TRBV18 | . | TRBJ2-5 | 12
TGCGCCAGCAGCTTGGACAGGGCTTACTCCTACGAGCAGTACTTC | CASSLDRAYSYEQYF | TRBV5-1 | . | TRBJ2-7 | 15
TGTGCCAGCAGCCCAATGCGGGGGGGCGACGAGACCCAGTACTTC | CASSPMRGGDETQYF | TRBV3-1/TRBV3-2 | TRBD2 | TRBJ2-5 | 15
TGTGCCAGCAGCCAGGAGTATTTTCTTAGCACAGATACGCAGTATTTT | CASSQEYFLSTDTQYF | TRBV3-1/TRBV3-2 | . | TRBJ2-3 | 16
TGTGCCAGCTCACCCGATTGGGACATCTTTTGGGAGCAGTACTTC | CASSPDWDIFWEQYF | TRBV18 | . | TRBJ2-7 | 15
TGTGCCAGCAGTACTGGGACGGGCAATCAGCCCCAGCATTTT | CASSTGTGNQPQHF | TRBV6-5 | . | TRBJ1-5 | 14
TGTGCCAGCAGTGAAAGTCCCATACCCCAGCATTTT | CASSESPIPQHF | TRBV2 | . | TRBJ1-5 | 12
TGTGCCAGCAGACTAGCGGCCTCCTACGAGCAGTACTTC | CASRLAASYEQYF | TRBV12-3/TRBV12-4 | TRBD2 | TRBJ2-7 | 13